This T cell receptor beta chain comes out of a study of blood T cell repertoires in COVID-19. Background on the study: Researchers got acute and convalescent COVID-19 samples from the United States, Italy and Spain.

Participant reports of clinical history set cohort assignment. The CDR3 length is 15 residues. The V gene end was trimmed by 6 bases and the J gene end by 4 bases; junction bases not matched to a gene: 7. Germline CDR1 is LNHDA and CDR2 is SQIVND (reference sequence). The assay was immunoSEQ multiplex PCR, and TCRdb's table has in-frame clones only and misses some. The sample records around 50,000 clones, about 72% being singletons. The source is a woman aged 45 to 65 with acute COVID-19. Sequencing used PBMCs or T cells enriched from blood (not recorded which). The chain links TRBV19 to TRBJ2-2; 8 positions agree with TRBD1. CDR3 residues: CASRTRQGSTGELFF. The DNA of the CDR3 is TGTGCCAGTAGGACCCGACAGGGGTCCACCGGGGAGCTGTTTTTT.